These T cell receptor beta chains were read from a single sample in a study of CD8 T cells in ankylosing spondylitis. TCRdb reprocessed the 5' RACE reads with MiXCR, giving one entry per CDR3 protein. The table has about 220,000 distinct CDR3 sequences, 6% to 8% seen once. The sample was blood, either unsorted or a sorted T cell fraction (not recorded which). The receptor source for this set is a male donor with ankylosing spondylitis. Both conserved end residues are part of each CDR3. The D gene is left open where the match is weak. Clone size is stated in some rows and not others, as once, few, many or a class when expanded.

TRBV6-1,TRBJ1-2,-,10,many,CASSPYGYTF,TGTGCCAGTAGCCCCTATGGCTACACCTTC
TRBV9,TRBJ1-2,-,15,many,CASSTRDGGFEGYTF,TGTGCCAGCAGCACCCGCGACGGGGGCTTTGAGGGCTACACCTTC
TRBV4-3,TRBJ1-1,TRBD1,15,many,CASSQRQGKNTEAFF,TGCGCCAGCAGCCAAAGACAGGGGAAGAACACTGAAGCTTTCTTT
TRBV4-1,TRBJ1-5,-,12,many,CASRVGDQPQHF,TGCGCCAGCCGCGTTGGGGATCAGCCCCAGCATTTT
TRBV24-1,TRBJ2-1,TRBD1,15,many,CATSAGTGEPNEQFF,TGTGCCACCAGTGCGGGGACAGGGGAACCCAATGAGCAGTTCTTC
TRBV19,TRBJ2-4,-,11,many,CASSNGRLQYF,TGTGCCAGTAGTAACGGCAGACTTCAGTACTTC
TRBV4-2,TRBJ2-1,TRBD1,14,many,CASGGTGANNEQFF,TGTGCCAGCGGAGGGACAGGGGCAAACAATGAGCAGTTCTTC
TRBV6-5,TRBJ1-4,TRBD1,14,many,CASSSTGLEEKLFF,TGTGCCAGCAGTTCGACAGGGTTAGAGGAAAAACTGTTTTTT
TRBV5-1,TRBJ2-7,-,16,many,CASSLEVGQGSYEQYF,TGCGCCAGCAGCTTGGAAGTAGGGCAGGGGAGCTACGAGCAGTACTTC
TRBV11-2,TRBJ2-7,TRBD1,17,many,CASSFQETGTGTYEQYF,TGTGCCAGCAGCTTCCAGGAAACCGGGACAGGAACTTACGAGCAGTACTTC
TRBV7-9,TRBJ2-1,TRBD2,14,many,CASSLRLAGNEQFF,TGTGCCAGCAGCTTACGGTTAGCGGGCAATGAGCAGTTCTTC
TRBV7-9,TRBJ2-3,-,17,many,CASSSPSALRTTDTQYF,TGTGCCAGCAGCTCCCCTTCGGCTCTACGAACCACAGATACGCAGTATTTT
TRBV29-1,TRBJ2-7,-,11,many,CSVLLDYEQYF,TGCAGCGTCTTGCTAGACTACGAGCAGTACTTC
TRBV30,TRBJ1-3,-,16,many,CAWSVRGGGSGNTIYF,TGTGCCTGGAGTGTACGGGGAGGGGGGTCGGGAAACACCATATATTTT
TRBV20-1,TRBJ2-7,-,13,many,CSARDRWGYEQYF,TGCAGTGCTAGAGACAGGTGGGGCTACGAGCAGTACTTC
TRBV7-2,TRBJ1-2,-,13,many,CASMNRHSYGYTF,TGTGCCAGCATGAACAGACATTCATATGGCTACACCTTC
TRBV20-1,TRBJ2-3,TRBD2,13,many,CSARGPPGLALHF,TGCAGTGCTAGAGGCCCCCCGGGACTAGCTTTACATTTT
TRBV6-2/TRBV6-3,TRBJ2-1,TRBD1,15,many,CASSYGDSRRYEQFF,TGTGCCAGCAGTTACGGGGACAGCCGGCGGTATGAGCAGTTCTTC
TRBV11-1,TRBJ2-7,TRBD2,14,-,CASSPQRGPYEQYF,TGTGCCAGCAGCCCGCAGCGGGGGCCCTACGAGCAGTACTTC
TRBV15,TRBJ2-3,-,13,many,CATSVGFTDTQYF,TGTGCCACCAGCGTAGGTTTCACAGATACGCAGTATTTT
TRBV12-3/TRBV12-4,TRBJ2-1,-,13,many,CASGIGRFNEQFF,TGTGCCAGCGGGATTGGGAGGTTCAATGAGCAGTTCTTC
TRBV6-1,TRBJ2-7,-,14,few,CASGGIFGSYEQYF,TGTGCCAGCGGAGGTATCTTTGGTTCCTACGAGCAGTACTTC
TRBV20-1,TRBJ2-5,-,17,-,CSAIVQGPTVGQETQYF,TGCAGTGCTATTGTACAGGGACCCACGGTCGGCCAAGAGACCCAGTACTTC
TRBV7-6,TRBJ1-1,-,14,few,CASSLRVQNTEAFF,TGTGCCAGCAGTCTTAGGGTACAGAACACTGAAGCTTTCTTT
TRBV29-1,TRBJ2-7,TRBD1,15,many,CSVGHPRQGLYEQYF,TGCAGCGTTGGCCATCCGCGACAGGGCCTCTACGAGCAGTACTTC
TRBV18,TRBJ1-1,-,14,few,CASSPGRMNTEAFF,TGTGCCAGCTCACCCGGCAGGATGAACACTGAAGCTTTCTTT
TRBV7-2,TRBJ1-1,TRBD1,13,few,CASSPGTAFEAFF,TGTGCCAGCAGCCCTGGGACAGCGTTTGAAGCTTTCTTT
TRBV11-1,TRBJ2-7,TRBD1,18,-,CASSLPSPLTGSPYEQYF,TGTGCCAGCAGCTTACCATCCCCCCTGACAGGGTCCCCCTACGAGCAGTACTTC
TRBV27,TRBJ2-1,TRBD2,17,once,CASSTGTTLIQHNEQFF,TGTGCCAGCAGCACCGGGACTACCCTCATTCAACACAATGAGCAGTTCTTC
TRBV7-2,TRBJ2-7,TRBD2,15,many,CASSSLAGPSYEQYF,TGTGCCAGCAGCTCACTAGCGGGGCCCTCCTACGAGCAGTACTTC
TRBV20-1,TRBJ2-5,TRBD2,16,many,CSANSLAGVLQETQYF,TGCAGTGCGAACTCCTTAGCGGGGGTGCTCCAAGAGACCCAGTACTTC
TRBV2,TRBJ2-2,-,15,few,CASSEIRGGGGELFF,TGTGCCAGCAGTGAAATACGAGGCGGAGGCGGGGAGCTGTTTTTT
TRBV9,TRBJ1-5,TRBD1,14,many,CASSAGQGGRPQHF,TGTGCCAGCAGCGCCGGACAGGGGGGTAGGCCCCAGCATTTT
TRBV6-2/TRBV6-3,TRBJ1-1,-,14,many,CASGAPGLFAEAFF,TGTGCCAGCGGGGCCCCGGGGCTCTTCGCCGAAGCTTTCTTT
TRBV7-9,TRBJ2-2,-,15,many,CASSLGWGSTGELFF,TGTGCCAGCAGCTTAGGTTGGGGAAGCACCGGGGAGCTGTTTTTT
TRBV27,TRBJ2-7,-,14,few,CASSLSPTGFEQYF,TGTGCCAGCAGTTTATCCCCGACAGGCTTCGAGCAGTACTTC
TRBV6-4,TRBJ2-3,-,14,-,CASSEKGSTDTQYF,TGTGCCAGCAGTGAGAAGGGGTCGACAGATACGCAGTATTTT
TRBV28,TRBJ2-7,-,17,many,CASGWLIGSGHTYEQYF,TGTGCCAGCGGGTGGTTGATAGGGTCAGGCCATACCTACGAGCAGTACTTC
TRBV12-3/TRBV12-4,TRBJ2-1,-,15,many,CASSFPLDRYNEQFF,TGTGCCAGCAGTTTCCCCCTGGACAGATACAATGAGCAGTTCTTC
TRBV7-2,TRBJ1-5,-,14,few,CASSRRGSNQPQHF,TGTGCCAGCAGCCGAAGGGGTAGCAATCAGCCCCAGCATTTT
TRBV28,TRBJ1-2,-,13,many,CASSLGGLYGYTF,TGTGCCAGCAGTTTGGGGGGACTCTATGGCTACACCTTC
TRBV2,TRBJ2-2,-,19,many,CASSETPPYTDSNTGELFF,TGTGCCAGCAGTGAAACCCCCCCCTACACGGACAGCAACACCGGGGAGCTGTTTTTT
TRBV4-3,TRBJ2-5,TRBD2,13,many,CASSQTSTETQYF,TGCGCCAGCAGCCAGACTAGCACAGAGACCCAGTACTTC
TRBV19,TRBJ2-3,TRBD1,15,few,CATRLRGQGKDTQYF,TGTGCCACCAGATTAAGAGGACAGGGGAAAGATACGCAGTATTTT
TRBV4-1,TRBJ1-5,TRBD1,15,-,CASSQDLRRGQPQHF,TGCGCCAGCAGCCAAGATCTTCGCAGGGGGCAGCCCCAGCATTTT
TRBV6-2/TRBV6-3,TRBJ2-7,TRBD2,15,-,CASSLSSGGSYEQYF,TGTGCCAGCAGCCTTTCTAGCGGGGGGTCCTACGAGCAGTACTTC
TRBV7-7,TRBJ1-1,-,13,many,CASSLAANTEAFF,TGTGCTAGCAGCTTAGCGGCGAACACTGAAGCTTTCTTT
TRBV4-2,TRBJ2-7,-,13,-,CASSHENPYEQYF,TGTGCCAGCAGCCACGAAAATCCCTACGAGCAGTACTTC
TRBV5-6,TRBJ1-1,TRBD1,18,-,CASSLFTGTGLQHSEAFF,TGTGCCAGCAGCTTGTTCACCGGGACAGGGCTTCAGCACTCTGAAGCTTTCTTT
TRBV5-1,TRBJ2-7,-,14,many,CASSLAGRAYEQYF,TGCGCCAGCAGCTTGGCCGGACGGGCCTACGAGCAGTACTTC
TRBV5-5,TRBJ1-6,-,16,-,CASRSDLSSYNSPLHF,TGTGCCAGCAGATCGGACCTAAGCTCCTATAATTCACCCCTCCACTTT
TRBV20-1,TRBJ1-3,-,16,many,CSARAQRGSAGNTIYF,TGCAGTGCTAGGGCACAGCGGGGGTCGGCTGGAAACACCATATATTTT
TRBV20-1,TRBJ2-7,-,14,many,CSADGVLGSYEQYF,TGCAGTGCGGACGGGGTTTTAGGCTCCTACGAGCAGTACTTC